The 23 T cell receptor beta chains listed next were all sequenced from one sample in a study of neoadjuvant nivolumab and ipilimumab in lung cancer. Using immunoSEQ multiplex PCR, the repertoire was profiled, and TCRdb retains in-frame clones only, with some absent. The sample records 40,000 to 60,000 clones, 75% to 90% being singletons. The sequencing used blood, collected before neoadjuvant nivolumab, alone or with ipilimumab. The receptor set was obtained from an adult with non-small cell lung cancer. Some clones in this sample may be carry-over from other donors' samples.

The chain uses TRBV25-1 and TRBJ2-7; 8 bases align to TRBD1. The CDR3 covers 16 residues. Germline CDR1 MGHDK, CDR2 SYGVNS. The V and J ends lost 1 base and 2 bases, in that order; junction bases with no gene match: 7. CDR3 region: CASSESRTGTPYEQYF. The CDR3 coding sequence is TGTGCCAGCAGTGAATCCCGGACAGGGACACCCTACGAGCAGTACTTC.

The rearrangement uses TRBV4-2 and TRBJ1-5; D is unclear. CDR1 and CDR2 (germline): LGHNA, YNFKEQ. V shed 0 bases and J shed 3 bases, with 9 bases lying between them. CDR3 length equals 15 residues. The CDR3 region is CASSQDQQLNQPQHF. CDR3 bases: TGTGCCAGCAGCCAAGATCAACAGCTCAATCAGCCCCAGCATTTT.

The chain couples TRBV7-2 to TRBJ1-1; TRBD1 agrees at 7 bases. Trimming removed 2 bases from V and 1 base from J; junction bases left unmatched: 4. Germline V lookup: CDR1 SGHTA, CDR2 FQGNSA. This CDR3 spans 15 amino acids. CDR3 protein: CASSLQGGQNTEAFF. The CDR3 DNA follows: TGTGCCAGCAGCTTACAGGGGGGCCAGAACACTGAAGCTTTCTTT.

The CDR3 DNA reads as TGTGCCAGCTCACCGACAGGGGGCCGTTTCGACACTGAAGCTTTCTTT. It specifies CASSPTGGRFDTEAFF. V is TRBV18 and J is TRBJ1-1; TRBD1 matches 10 bases. Trimming cost V 3 bases and J 3 bases; bases outside gene matches: 7. CDR3 length: 16 residues. The V gene's germline CDR1 is KGHSH and CDR2 LQKENI.

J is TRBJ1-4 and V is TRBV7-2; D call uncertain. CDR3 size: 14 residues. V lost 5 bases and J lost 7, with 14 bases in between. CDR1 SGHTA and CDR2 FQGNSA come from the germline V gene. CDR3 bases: TGTGCCAGCAGCCCCCGATTGTCGAGTGAAAAACTGTTTTTT. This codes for CASSPRLSSEKLFF.

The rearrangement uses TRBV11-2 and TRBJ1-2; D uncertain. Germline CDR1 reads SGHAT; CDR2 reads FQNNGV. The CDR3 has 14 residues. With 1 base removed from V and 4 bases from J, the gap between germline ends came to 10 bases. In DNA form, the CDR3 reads TGTGCCAGCAGCTTAGGTGACGATCGCTATGGCTACACCTTC. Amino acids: CASSLGDDRYGYTF. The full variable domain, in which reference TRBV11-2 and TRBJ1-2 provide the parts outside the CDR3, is EAGVAQSPRYKIIEKRQSVAFWCNPISGHATLYWYQQILGQGPKLLIQFQNNGVVDDSQLPKDRFSAERLKGVDSTLKIQPAKLEDSAVYLCASSLGDDRYGYTFGSGTRLTVV.

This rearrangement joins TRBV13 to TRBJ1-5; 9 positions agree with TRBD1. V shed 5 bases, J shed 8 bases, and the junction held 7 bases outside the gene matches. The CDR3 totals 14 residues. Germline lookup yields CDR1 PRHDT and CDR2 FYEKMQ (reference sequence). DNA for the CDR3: TGTGCCAGCAGCACGGGACAGGGAGGTGAGCCCCAGCATTTT. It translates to CASSTGQGGEPQHF.

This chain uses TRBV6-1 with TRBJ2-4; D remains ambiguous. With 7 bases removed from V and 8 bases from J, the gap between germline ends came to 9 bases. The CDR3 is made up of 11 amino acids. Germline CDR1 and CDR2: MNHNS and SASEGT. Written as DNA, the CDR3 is TGTGCCAGCAATGAGTGGGACATTCAGTACTTC. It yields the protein CASNEWDIQYF.

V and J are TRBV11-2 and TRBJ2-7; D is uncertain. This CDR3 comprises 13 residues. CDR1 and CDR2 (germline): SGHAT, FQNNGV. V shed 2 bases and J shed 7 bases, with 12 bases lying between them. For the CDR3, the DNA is TGTGCCAGCAGCTTAAGGCTGGATGGGGAGCAGTACTTC. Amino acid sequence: CASSLRLDGEQYF.

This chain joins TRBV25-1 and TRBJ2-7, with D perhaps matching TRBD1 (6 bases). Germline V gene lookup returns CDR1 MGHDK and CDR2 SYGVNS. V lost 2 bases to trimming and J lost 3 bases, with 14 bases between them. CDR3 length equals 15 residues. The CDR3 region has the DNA TGTGCCAGCAGTGAACCGGAACAGGGATTCTACGAGCAGTACTTC. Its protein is CASSEPEQGFYEQYF.

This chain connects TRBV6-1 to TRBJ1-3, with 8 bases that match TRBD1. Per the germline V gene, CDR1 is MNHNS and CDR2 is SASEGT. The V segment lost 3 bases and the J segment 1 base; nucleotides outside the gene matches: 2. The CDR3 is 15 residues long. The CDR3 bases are TGTGCCAGCAGTGACAGGGGGCGATCTGGAAACACCATATATTTT. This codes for CASSDRGRSGNTIYF.

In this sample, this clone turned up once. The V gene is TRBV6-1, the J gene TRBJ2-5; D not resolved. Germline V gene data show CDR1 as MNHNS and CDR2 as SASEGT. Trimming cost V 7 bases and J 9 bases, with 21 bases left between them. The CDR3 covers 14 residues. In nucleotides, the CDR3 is TGTGCCAGCACCGGCCAGGAACTAAGGTCGGCCCAGTACTTC. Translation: CASTGQELRSAQYF.

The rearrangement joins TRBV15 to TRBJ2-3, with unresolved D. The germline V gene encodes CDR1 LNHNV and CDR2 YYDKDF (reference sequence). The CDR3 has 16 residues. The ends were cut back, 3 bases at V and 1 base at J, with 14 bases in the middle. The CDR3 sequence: CATSRRGGIGTDTQYF. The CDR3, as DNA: TGTGCCACCAGCAGGCGAGGTGGAATAGGCACAGATACGCAGTATTTT. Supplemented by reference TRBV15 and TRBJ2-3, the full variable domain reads DAMVIQNPRYQVTQFGKPVTLSCSQTLNHNVMYWYQQKSSQAPKLLFHYYDKDFNNEADTPDNFQSRRPNTSFCFLDIRSPGLGDTAMYLCATSRRGGIGTDTQYFGPGTRLTVL.

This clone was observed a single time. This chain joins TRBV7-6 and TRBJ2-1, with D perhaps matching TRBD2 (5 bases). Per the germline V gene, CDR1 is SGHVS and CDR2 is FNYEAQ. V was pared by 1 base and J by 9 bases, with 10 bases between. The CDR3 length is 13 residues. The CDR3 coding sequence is TGTGCCAGCAGCTTAGTTCTAGCTGGTGAGCAGTTCTTC. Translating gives CASSLVLAGEQFF.

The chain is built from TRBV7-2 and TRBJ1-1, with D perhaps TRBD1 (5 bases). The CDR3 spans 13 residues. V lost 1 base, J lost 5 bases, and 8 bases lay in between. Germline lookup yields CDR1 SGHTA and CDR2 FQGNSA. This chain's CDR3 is CASSLEKGTEAFF. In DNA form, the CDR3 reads TGTGCCAGCAGCTTAGAAAAGGGGACTGAAGCTTTCTTT.

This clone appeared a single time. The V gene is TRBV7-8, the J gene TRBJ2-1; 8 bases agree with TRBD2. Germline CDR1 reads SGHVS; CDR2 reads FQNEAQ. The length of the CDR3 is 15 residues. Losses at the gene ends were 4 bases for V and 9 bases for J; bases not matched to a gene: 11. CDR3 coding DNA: TGTGCCAGCAGCTACCTAAGCGGGAGTAAGAGTGAGCAGTTCTTC. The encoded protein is CASSYLSGSKSEQFF.

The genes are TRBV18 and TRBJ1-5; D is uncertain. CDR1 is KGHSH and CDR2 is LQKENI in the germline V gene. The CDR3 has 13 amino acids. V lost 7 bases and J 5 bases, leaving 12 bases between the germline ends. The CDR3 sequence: CASLLSSDQPQHF. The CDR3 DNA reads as TGTGCCAGCTTACTATCGTCTGATCAGCCCCAGCATTTT. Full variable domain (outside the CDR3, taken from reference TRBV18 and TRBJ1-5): NAGVMQNPRHLVRRRGQEARLRCSPMKGHSHVYWYRQLPEEGLKFMVYLQKENIIDESGMPKERFSAEFPKEGPSILRIQQVVRGDSAAYFCASLLSSDQPQHFGDGTRLSIL.

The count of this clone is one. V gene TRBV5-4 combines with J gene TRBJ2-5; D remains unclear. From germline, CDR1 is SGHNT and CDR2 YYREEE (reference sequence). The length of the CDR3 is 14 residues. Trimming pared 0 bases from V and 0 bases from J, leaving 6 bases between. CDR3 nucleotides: TGTGCCAGCAGCTTGGCGGGCTACCAAGAGACCCAGTACTTC. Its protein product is CASSLAGYQETQYF.

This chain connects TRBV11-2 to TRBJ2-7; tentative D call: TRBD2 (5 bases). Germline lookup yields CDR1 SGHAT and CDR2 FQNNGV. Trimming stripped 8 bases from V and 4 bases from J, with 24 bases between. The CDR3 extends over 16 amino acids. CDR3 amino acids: CASSPSSAGIGYEQYF. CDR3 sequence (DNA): TGTGCCAGCTCCCCCTCTTCGGCCGGGATCGGGTACGAGCAGTACTTC.

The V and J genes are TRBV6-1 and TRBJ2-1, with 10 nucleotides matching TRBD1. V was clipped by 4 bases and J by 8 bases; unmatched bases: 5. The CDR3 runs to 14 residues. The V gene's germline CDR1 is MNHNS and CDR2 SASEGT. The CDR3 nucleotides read TGTGCCAGCAGTGGCGGACAGGGGGTCGATGAGCAGTTCTTC. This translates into CASSGGQGVDEQFF.

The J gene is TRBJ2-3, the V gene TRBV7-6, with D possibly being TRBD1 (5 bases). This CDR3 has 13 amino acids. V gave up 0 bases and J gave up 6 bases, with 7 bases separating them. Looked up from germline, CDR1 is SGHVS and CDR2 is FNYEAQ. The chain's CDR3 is CASSLAPGDTQYF. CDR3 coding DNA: TGTGCCAGCAGCTTAGCGCCAGGGGATACGCAGTATTTT.

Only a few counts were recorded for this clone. The CDR3 sequence: CASSPIHGQGDEQFF. CDR3 nucleotide sequence: TGTGCCAGCAGCCCAATCCACGGACAGGGCGATGAGCAGTTCTTC. The gene calls are TRBV11-2 and TRBJ2-1, with 8 nucleotides matching TRBD1. Losses at the gene ends were 5 bases for V and 8 bases for J; bases not matched to a gene: 11. This CDR3 region has 15 residues. The germline gives CDR1 SGHAT, CDR2 FQNNGV.

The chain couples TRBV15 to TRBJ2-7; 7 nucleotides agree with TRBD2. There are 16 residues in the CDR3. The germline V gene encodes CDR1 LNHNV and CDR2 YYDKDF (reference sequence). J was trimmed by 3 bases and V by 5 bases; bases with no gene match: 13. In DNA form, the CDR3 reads TGTGCCACCAGCGGGGGGGTGAGGGTTGGAAACTACGAGCAGTACTTC. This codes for CATSGGVRVGNYEQYF.